This T cell receptor beta chain comes out of a study of blood T cell repertoires in COVID-19. On the study more broadly: Donors in the United States, Italy and Spain gave samples during acute or convalescent COVID-19.

V lost 3 bases to trimming and J lost 5 bases, with 14 bases between them. The germline gives CDR1 KGHSH, CDR2 LQKENI. The length of the CDR3 is 15 residues. The method was immunoSEQ multiplex PCR; TCRdb's version includes in-frame clones alone and lacks a portion of them. The sample records 87,000 or so clones, roughly 88% being singletons. Sequences were obtained from peripheral blood. This rearrangement joins TRBV18 to TRBJ1-5; a possible D gene is TRBD1 (6 bases). This clonotype was sampled from a man of 80 years or more with acute or convalescent COVID-19. The CDR3 loop is CASSPSTGADQPQHF. CDR3 coding DNA: TGTGCCAGCTCACCCTCGACAGGAGCCGATCAGCCCCAGCATTTT.